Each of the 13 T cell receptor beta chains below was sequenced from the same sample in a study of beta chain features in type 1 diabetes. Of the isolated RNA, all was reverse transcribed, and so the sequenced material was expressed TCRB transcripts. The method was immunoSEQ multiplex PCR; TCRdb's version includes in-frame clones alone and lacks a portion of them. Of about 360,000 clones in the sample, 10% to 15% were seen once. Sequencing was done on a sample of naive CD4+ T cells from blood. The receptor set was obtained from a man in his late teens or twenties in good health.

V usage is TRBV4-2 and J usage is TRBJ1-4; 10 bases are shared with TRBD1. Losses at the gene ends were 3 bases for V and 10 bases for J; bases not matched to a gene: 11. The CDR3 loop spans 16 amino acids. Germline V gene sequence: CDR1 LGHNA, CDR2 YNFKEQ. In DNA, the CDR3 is TGTGCCAGCAGCCAGGGCTATGGGACAGGGGAAGTAAAACTGTTTTTT. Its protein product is CASSQGYGTGEVKLFF.

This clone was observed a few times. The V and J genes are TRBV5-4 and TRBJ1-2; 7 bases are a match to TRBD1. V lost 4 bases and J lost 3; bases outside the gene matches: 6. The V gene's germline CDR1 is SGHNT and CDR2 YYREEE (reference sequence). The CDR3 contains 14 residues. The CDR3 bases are TGTGCCAGCAGCCTGACAGGGACAGACTATGGCTACACCTTC. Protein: CASSLTGTDYGYTF.

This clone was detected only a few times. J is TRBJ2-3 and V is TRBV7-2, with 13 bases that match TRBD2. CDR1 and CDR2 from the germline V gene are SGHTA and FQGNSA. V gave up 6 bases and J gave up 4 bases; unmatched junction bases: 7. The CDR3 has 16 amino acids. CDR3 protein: CASSLLAGGSPDTQYF. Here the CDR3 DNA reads TGTGCCAGCAGTTTACTAGCGGGAGGGTCGCCAGATACGCAGTATTTT.

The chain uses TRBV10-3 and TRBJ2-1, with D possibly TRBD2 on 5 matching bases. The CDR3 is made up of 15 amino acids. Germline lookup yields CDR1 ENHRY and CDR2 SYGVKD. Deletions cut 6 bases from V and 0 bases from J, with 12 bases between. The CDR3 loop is CAIRVWAGSYNEQFF. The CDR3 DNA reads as TGTGCCATCAGGGTTTGGGCGGGCTCCTACAATGAGCAGTTCTTC.

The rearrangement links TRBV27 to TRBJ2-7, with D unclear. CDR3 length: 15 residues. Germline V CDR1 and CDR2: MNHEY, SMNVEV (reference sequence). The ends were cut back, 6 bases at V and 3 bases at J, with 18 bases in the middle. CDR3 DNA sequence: TGTGCCAGCAGGACCGGCGCCAGGTTTATCTACGAGCAGTACTTC. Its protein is CASRTGARFIYEQYF.

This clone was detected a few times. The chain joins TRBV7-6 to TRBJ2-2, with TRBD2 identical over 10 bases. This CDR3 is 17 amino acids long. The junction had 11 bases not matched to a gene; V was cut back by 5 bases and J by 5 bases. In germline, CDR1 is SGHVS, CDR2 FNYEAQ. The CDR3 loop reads CASSPGISGGLTGELFF. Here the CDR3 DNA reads TGTGCCAGCAGCCCGGGGATTAGCGGGGGGTTGACCGGGGAGCTGTTTTTT.

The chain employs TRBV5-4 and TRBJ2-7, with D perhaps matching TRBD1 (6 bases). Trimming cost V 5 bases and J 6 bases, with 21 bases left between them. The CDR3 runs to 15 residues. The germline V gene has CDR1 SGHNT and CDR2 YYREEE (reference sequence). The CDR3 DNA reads TGTGCCAGCAGGGGACCCGGGACAAGCCCTCTCGAGCAGTACTTC. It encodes CASRGPGTSPLEQYF.

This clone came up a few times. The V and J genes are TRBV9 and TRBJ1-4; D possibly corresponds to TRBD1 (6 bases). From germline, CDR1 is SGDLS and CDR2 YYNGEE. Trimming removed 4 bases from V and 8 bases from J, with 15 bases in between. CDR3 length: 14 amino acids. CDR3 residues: CASSLQGAQEKLFF. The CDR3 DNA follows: TGTGCCAGCAGCCTACAGGGAGCACAGGAAAAACTGTTTTTT.

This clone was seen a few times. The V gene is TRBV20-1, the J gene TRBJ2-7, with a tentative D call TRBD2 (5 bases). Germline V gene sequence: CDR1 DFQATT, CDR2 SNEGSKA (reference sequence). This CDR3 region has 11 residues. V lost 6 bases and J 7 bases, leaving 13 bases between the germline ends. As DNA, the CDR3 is TGCAGTGCCCTACTCCCGGGGGAGCAGTACTTC. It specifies CSALLPGEQYF.

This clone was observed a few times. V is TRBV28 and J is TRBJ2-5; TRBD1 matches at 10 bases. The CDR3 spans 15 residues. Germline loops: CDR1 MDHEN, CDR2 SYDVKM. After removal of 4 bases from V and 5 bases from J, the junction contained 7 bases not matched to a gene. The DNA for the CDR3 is TGTGCCAGCAGTTACGGACAGGGGGGACACGAGACCCAGTACTTC. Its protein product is CASSYGQGGHETQYF.

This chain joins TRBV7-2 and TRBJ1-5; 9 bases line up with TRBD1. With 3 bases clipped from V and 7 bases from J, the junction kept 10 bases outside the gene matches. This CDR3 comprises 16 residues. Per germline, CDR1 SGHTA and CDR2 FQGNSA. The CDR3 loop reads CASSLRSGTGRQPQHF. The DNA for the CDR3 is TGTGCCAGCAGCTTGCGATCCGGGACAGGGAGACAGCCCCAGCATTTT.

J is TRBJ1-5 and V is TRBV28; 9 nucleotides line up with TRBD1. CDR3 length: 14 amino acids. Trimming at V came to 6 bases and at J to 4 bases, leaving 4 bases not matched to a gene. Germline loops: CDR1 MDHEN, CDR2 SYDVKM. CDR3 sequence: CASSTTGGNQPQHF. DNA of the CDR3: TGTGCCAGCAGCACGACAGGGGGAAATCAGCCCCAGCATTTT.

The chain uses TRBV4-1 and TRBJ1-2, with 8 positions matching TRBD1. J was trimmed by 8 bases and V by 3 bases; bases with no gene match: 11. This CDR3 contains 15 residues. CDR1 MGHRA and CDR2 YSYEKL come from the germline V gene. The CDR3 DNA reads TGCGCCAGCAGCCACCCGAGGCAGGGGGCGCGCGGCTACACCTTC. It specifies CASSHPRQGARGYTF.